This TCR beta chain was obtained from a study of T cell responses to AZD1222 COVID-19 vaccine. About this clone itself: The antigen remains unidentified.

Data came from immunoSEQ multiplex PCR; TCRdb stores just in-frame clones and leaves some out. The table records 50,000 to 60,000 clones, over 70% of them present only once. Study-wide findings and caveats: There were repertoire samples only from the period after the peak T cell response. Spike-specific TCR repertoires showed rising breadth and depth after two AZD1222 doses. White British people made up most donors, females outnumbered males, and clonal diversity was possibly underestimated.

This CDR3 spans 16 amino acids. With 4 bases clipped from V and 1 base from J, the junction kept 4 bases outside the gene matches. CDR1 is SGHAT, CDR2 FQNNGV, per germline. This TCR came from an adult who received the AZD1222 COVID-19 vaccine. Specimen: peripheral blood, collected 28 days after the second AZD1222 dose. The rearrangement links TRBV11-2 to TRBJ2-2, with 9 bases that match TRBD2. The CDR3 region is CASSSLAGVNTGELFF. The CDR3 nucleotides are TGTGCCAGCAGCTCTTTAGCGGGGGTGAACACCGGGGAGCTGTTTTTT.